Each of the 18 T cell receptor beta chains below was sequenced from the same sample in a study of OX40 agonist ivuxolimab in advanced cancers. Sequenced by immunoSEQ multiplex PCR; TCRdb stores in-frame clones only, minus some. Of tens of thousands of clones detected, roughly 87% appear once; the ten largest clones hold approximately 3%. The sequencing here drew on CD4+ or CD8+ T cells sorted from blood, taken in a trial of the OX40 agonist ivuxolimab. The receptor source for this set is an adult with an advanced solid tumor such as melanoma, head and neck, liver or kidney cancer.

This clone showed up just once. This chain connects TRBV27 to TRBJ2-3; TRBD1 or TRBD2 may be the D gene (6 bases each). CDR3 length: 16 amino acids. Germline CDR1 and CDR2: MNHEY and SMNVEV (reference sequence). The V end was cut by 5 bases, the J end by 4 bases, with 19 bases between. CDR3 nucleotide sequence: TGTGCCAGCAGTGGGGGCAGGGGAGGTATGGCAGATACGCAGTATTTT. Its protein product is CASSGGRGGMADTQYF.

The chain links TRBV30 to TRBJ1-5; 8 bases map to TRBD1. The CDR3 covers 13 residues. Germline V gene data show CDR1 as GTSNPN and CDR2 as SVGIG (reference sequence). After removal of 2 bases from V and 7 bases from J, the junction contained 4 bases not matched to a gene. CDR3 sequence (DNA): TGTGCCTGGAGTCTCGACAGGGGCCAGCCCCAGCATTTT. Encoded protein: CAWSLDRGQPQHF. The whole variable domain, remainder taken from reference TRBV30 and TRBJ1-5, is SQTIHQWPATLVQPVGSPLSLECTVEGTSNPNLYWYRQAAGRGLQLLFYSVGIGQISSEVPQNLSASRPQDRQFILSSKKLLLSDSGFYLCAWSLDRGQPQHFGDGTRLSIL.

The J gene is TRBJ2-7, the V gene TRBV4-2; D might be TRBD1 (5 bases). V was pared by 0 bases and J by 2 bases, with 17 bases between. CDR3 length: 17 amino acids. CDR1 and CDR2 from the germline V gene are LGHNA and YNFKEQ. Written as DNA, the CDR3 is TGTGCCAGCAGCCAAGATGCTATACAACAGGTCCCCTACGAGCAGTACTTC. Its translation is CASSQDAIQQVPYEQYF.

The genes are TRBV7-2 and TRBJ2-7; 9 bases match TRBD2. CDR3 length: 15 amino acids. Trimming removed 4 bases from V and 0 bases from J; junction bases left unmatched: 4. Germline V lookup: CDR1 SGHTA, CDR2 FQGNSA. The CDR3 protein is CASSYGTSSSYEQYF. Here the CDR3 DNA reads TGTGCCAGCAGCTATGGGACTAGCAGCTCCTACGAGCAGTACTTC.

The rearrangement links TRBV19 to TRBJ1-5, with no clear D. CDR3 size: 12 residues. The V end lost 9 bases, the J end lost 3 bases, and 9 bases lay between the germline ends. Looked up from germline, CDR1 is LNHDA and CDR2 is SQIVND (reference sequence). The CDR3 nucleotides read TGTGCCAGCGCAGCCTACAATCAGCCCCAGCATTTT. Its translation is CASAAYNQPQHF.

This clone was counted only a few times. V gene TRBV6-6 combines with J gene TRBJ1-2, with D perhaps matching TRBD1 (6 bases). Germline V lookup: CDR1 MNHNY, CDR2 SVGAGI (reference sequence). This CDR3 has 11 residues. The germline V and J ends were trimmed by 6 bases and 8 bases, with 10 bases remaining between them. The chain's CDR3 is CASRSQGGYTF. CDR3 DNA sequence: TGTGCCAGCAGGTCCCAGGGGGGCTACACCTTC.

For this clone: Mismatch with germline at one junction end may stem from a read error. V gene TRBV7-7 combines with J gene TRBJ2-3; TRBD1 is a possible D gene (6 bases). The CDR3 runs 15 residues. The germline V gene has CDR1 SSHAT and CDR2 FNYEAQ (reference sequence). CDR3 sequence: CASSLGHDESDTQYF. The CDR3 coding sequence is TGTGCTAGCAGCCTGGGACACGATGAATCAGATACGCAGTATTTT.

This clone was found once. The CDR3 region has the DNA TGTGCCAGCAGTTACGGTGGGACTTTAGGCTACACCTTC. Protein: CASSYGGTLGYTF. This chain joins TRBV6-5 and TRBJ1-2; D perhaps matches TRBD1 (5 bases). The germline V and J ends were trimmed by 2 bases and 8 bases, with 12 bases remaining between them. This CDR3 region has 13 residues. CDR1 is MNHEY and CDR2 is SVGAGI in the germline V gene.

The chain recombines TRBV6-6 with TRBJ2-3; D is unresolved. CDR1 MNHNY and CDR2 SVGAGI come from the germline V gene (reference sequence). The CDR3 has 13 amino acids. Trimming cost V 5 bases and J 0 bases, with 6 bases left between them. Written as DNA, the CDR3 is TGTGCCAGCAGTCCCCCTAGCACAGATACGCAGTATTTT. This gives the protein CASSPPSTDTQYF.

The genes are TRBV15 and TRBJ2-2; 7 bases map to TRBD1. This CDR3 spans 15 amino acids. Germline CDR1 LNHNV, CDR2 YYDKDF (reference sequence). The trim removed 3 bases at V and 1 base at J, leaving 2 bases unmatched. Here the CDR3 DNA reads TGTGCCACCAGCAGGGGGACAGTGAACACCGGGGAGCTGTTTTTT. This translates into CATSRGTVNTGELFF.

The chain couples TRBV5-1 to TRBJ2-1, with 11 bases matching TRBD2. CDR1 and CDR2 (germline): SGHRS, YFSETQ. The CDR3 spans 18 residues. The J segment lost 4 bases and the V segment lost 6 bases, leaving 15 bases of the junction unmatched. The CDR3 is CASNSGLAGERNYNEQFF. The CDR3, as DNA: TGCGCCAGCAACTCAGGACTAGCGGGTGAACGAAATTACAATGAGCAGTTCTTC.

The V call is TRBV4-1, the J call TRBJ1-4; 7 bases line up with TRBD1. The V and J ends lost 0 bases and 11 bases, in that order; junction bases with no gene match: 15. The CDR3 sequence is 17 residues long. CDR1 is MGHRA and CDR2 is YSYEKL in the germline V gene. CDR3 sequence reads: CASSQDWQQGSAEKLFF. The CDR3 DNA reads TGCGCCAGCAGCCAAGACTGGCAACAGGGGAGTGCTGAGAAACTGTTTTTT.

The chain joins TRBV7-8 to TRBJ1-5; D gene uncertain. There are 15 residues in the CDR3. Looked up from germline, CDR1 is SGHVS and CDR2 is FQNEAQ. Trimming stripped 0 bases from V and 0 bases from J, with 6 bases between. CDR3 DNA sequence: TGTGCCAGCAGCTTAGCAGTATATAGCAATCAGCCCCAGCATTTT. Encoded protein: CASSLAVYSNQPQHF. The variable domain in full, completed from reference TRBV7-8 and TRBJ1-5, reads GAGVSQSPRYKVAKRGQDVALRCDPISGHVSLFWYQQALGQGPEFLTYFQNEAQLDKSGLPSDRFFAERPEGSVSTLKIQRTQQEDSAVYLCASSLAVYSNQPQHFGDGTRLSIL.

The V call is TRBV5-6, the J call TRBJ2-5; D unclear. Per germline, CDR1 SGHDT and CDR2 YYEEEE. The CDR3 is made up of 14 amino acids. V was trimmed by 4 bases and J by 4 bases, leaving 14 bases between them. Here the CDR3 reads CASSDSRETETQYF. The CDR3 bases are TGTGCCAGCAGCGATTCCCGCGAGACAGAGACCCAGTACTTC. The full variable domain, rest sourced from reference TRBV5-6 and TRBJ2-5, is DAGVTQSPTHLIKTRGQQVTLRCSPKSGHDTVSWYQQALGQGPQFIFQYYEEEERQRGNFPDRFSGHQFPNYSSELNVNALLLGDSALYLCASSDSRETETQYFGPGTRLLVL.

The CDR3 DNA sequence: TGTGCCAGCACATCACACCGAAATAATGAAAAACTGTTTTTT. Translation gives CASTSHRNNEKLFF. V and J are TRBV6-5 and TRBJ1-4; D is unclear. CDR3 length: 14 amino acids. V lost 7 bases and J lost 4, with 13 bases in between. Germline CDR1 is MNHEY and CDR2 is SVGAGI.

V is TRBV19 and J is TRBJ1-1, with 7 bases fitting TRBD1. Germline-derived CDR1 and CDR2 are LNHDA and SQIVND (reference sequence). Germline trimming cut 6 bases from V and 10 bases from J; bases unmatched to any gene: 5. This CDR3 is 11 amino acids long. The CDR3, as DNA: TGTGCCAGTAGGGGACAGAGGGGAGCTTTCTTT. Translated: CASRGQRGAFF.

The chain recombines TRBV25-1 with TRBJ2-5; TRBD1 might be the D (7 bases). Germline CDR1 is MGHDK and CDR2 is SYGVNS. The CDR3 sequence is 14 residues long. Between the trimmed V and J ends, which lost 2 bases and 3 bases, there was a span of 10 bases. The CDR3 loop is CASSEQGGKETQYF. CDR3 DNA: TGTGCCAGCAGTGAACAGGGGGGAAAAGAGACCCAGTACTTC.

The chain recombines TRBV7-9 with TRBJ2-3; 13 bases map to TRBD2. The CDR3 is 16 residues long. Germline V lookup: CDR1 SEHNR, CDR2 FQNEAQ (reference sequence). J gave up 5 bases and V 6 bases, and 8 bases lay outside the gene matches. For the CDR3, the DNA is TGTGCCAGCAGAACCGGACTAGCGGGAGCTTTAGATACGCAGTATTTT. This encodes CASRTGLAGALDTQYF.